A selection of T cell receptor beta chains follows, all from one sample in a study of CXCR4 blockade with PD-1 therapy in pancreatic cancer. Data came from immunoSEQ multiplex PCR; TCRdb stores just in-frame clones and leaves some out. The table includes approximately 18,000 clones, approximately 68% detected once. Sequenced input: tumor tissue. The receptor set was obtained from a human donor with pancreatic ductal adenocarcinoma. CDR3s include the opening cysteine and the closing phenylalanine or tryptophan. Fields, in order: V gene, D gene, CDR3 protein. A D gene is named only where the DNA matches it firmly.

V: TRBV28
D: -
CDR3: CASGRDRGETQYF

V: TRBV14
D: -
CDR3: CASSGGWRPYEQYF

V: TRBV18
D: TRBD1
CDR3: CASSRQGVSSYNEQFF

V: TRBV18
D: -
CDR3: CASSPGLSARASTDTQYF

V: TRBV6-7
D: -
CDR3: CASGPGRKLFF

V: TRBV4-3
D: TRBD1
CDR3: CASSQRDSHEQYF

V: TRBV19
D: -
CDR3: CASSIEGIGGGELFF

V: TRBV19
D: TRBD1
CDR3: CASSIDRQGWETQYF

V: TRBV18
D: TRBD1
CDR3: CASSLSGTGGAADTQYF

V: TRBV6-8
D: TRBD2
CDR3: CASSYGSLAGGNEQYF

V: TRBV19
D: -
CDR3: CASSVRASGSPLHF

V: TRBV19
D: TRBD1
CDR3: CASSVRGGGGRKLFF

V: TRBV14
D: -
CDR3: CASSPGSFSDIQYF

V: TRBV19
D: TRBD1
CDR3: CASSLTGGGYGYTF